This passage covers 9 T cell receptor beta chains from one sample sequenced in a study of regulatory T cells in long-lasting Graves disease. Indicated time point: newly diagnosed GD, antithyroid drugs for less than 3 months. The TCR library was made from RNA extracted from PBMCs. Construction of TCR beta libraries relied on iRepertoire HTBI primers and on Arm-PCR targeting CDR3 regions. TCRdb passed the multiplex PCR reads through MiXCR, listing each CDR3 protein once. The data show 300,000 to 400,000 distinct CDR3 sequences, approximately 15% seen once. The same sample was also used in a study of T cells in Graves' hyperthyroidism and ophthalmopathy.

The input for sequencing was peripheral blood mononuclear cells (PBMCs), taken at new diagnosis, from a patient treated with antithyroid drugs. Receptors originate from a middle-aged man with Graves disease.

This clonotype was recorded at least ten times. The chain carries TRBV4-3 and TRBJ2-3; 8 bases are a match to TRBD1. The germline CDR1 and CDR2 sequences are LGHNA and YSLEER. V was pared by 0 bases and J by 4 bases, with 9 bases of the junction left unmatched. The CDR3 has 17 residues. CDR3 nucleotides: TGCGCCAGCAGCCAAGAATCGGCGCAGGGGGCGGCAGATACGCAGTATTTT. It translates to CASSQESAQGAADTQYF.

This clonotype was counted between two and nine times. This may be a read error, as it is one base from a much larger clone. The rearrangement uses TRBV5-1 and TRBJ2-5; either TRBD1 or TRBD2 may supply D (6 bases each). The CDR3 contains 16 residues. Germline lookup yields CDR1 SGHRS and CDR2 YFSETQ. Trimming cost V 0 bases and J 5 bases, with 17 bases left between them. For the CDR3, the DNA is TGCGCCAGCAGCTTGGGTGGGGGGCGAGCGGTTGAGACCCAGTACTTC. Translated: CASSLGGGRAVETQYF.

In this sample, this clonotype turned up many times. The genes are TRBV3-1 and TRBJ2-1; TRBD2 agrees at 10 bases. With 3 bases clipped from V and 4 bases from J, the junction kept 6 bases outside the gene matches. The CDR3 contains 16 residues. CDR1 and CDR2 from the germline V gene are LGHDT and YNNKEL (reference sequence). CDR3 nucleotides: TGTGCCAGCAGCCAGAGCGGGGGGGACCTTTACAATGAGCAGTTCTTC. This translates into CASSQSGGDLYNEQFF.

Note on this clonotype: It may be a read error: a sequence one base away is much more abundant. The gene calls are TRBV2 and TRBJ2-7; 8 nucleotides align to TRBD1. The CDR3 sequence is 17 residues long. Germline values: CDR1 SNHLY, CDR2 FYNNEI. The CDR3 loop reads CASSEASGTGYVYDQYF. The CDR3 DNA reads as TGTGCCAGCAGTGAAGCAAGTGGGACAGGCTACGTTTACGATCAGTACTTC.

This clonotype was seen repeatedly, ten times or more. The V call is TRBV11-2, the J call TRBJ2-3, with TRBD2 matching over 11 bases. This CDR3 region has 16 residues. CDR1 is SGHAT, CDR2 FQNNGV, per germline. V trimming: 5 bases; J trimming: 3 bases; junction bases outside the gene matches: 7. The CDR3 DNA reads as TGTGCCAGCAGCCCCCGGGGACTAGCGGTAACAGATACGCAGTATTTT. Its protein is CASSPRGLAVTDTQYF.

This clonotype was detected ten times or more. V gene TRBV9 combines with J gene TRBJ1-1; D is uncertain. The CDR3 is 13 residues long. V lost 0 bases to trimming and J lost 0 bases, with 3 bases between them. Germline CDR1 reads SGDLS; CDR2 reads YYNGEE. Here the CDR3 DNA reads TGTGCCAGCAGCGTAGCAGTGAACACTGAAGCTTTCTTT. Translating it yields CASSVAVNTEAFF.

This rearrangement joins TRBV7-2 to TRBJ2-1; 11 nucleotides agree with TRBD1. The CDR3 consists of 15 residues. The V and J ends lost 4 bases and 3 bases, in that order; junction bases with no gene match: 2. Germline V CDR1 and CDR2: SGHTA, FQGNSA. CDR3 sequence (DNA): TGTGCCAGCAGCTGGGGGACAGGGGGCTACAATGAGCAGTTCTTC. Protein product: CASSWGTGGYNEQFF.

This clonotype was recorded at least ten times. The chain recombines TRBV6-1 with TRBJ2-7, with 8 bases matching TRBD1. V dropped 6 bases and J dropped 1; count of bases not matched to a gene: 2. CDR1 and CDR2 from the germline V gene are MNHNS and SASEGT. This CDR3 has 13 amino acids. CDR3 coding DNA: TGTGCCAGCAGCAGGACAGGGTCCTACGAGCAGTACTTC. Its translation is CASSRTGSYEQYF.

This clonotype has a count of ten or more. This rearrangement joins TRBV12-3 or TRBV12-4 to TRBJ2-5; 11 bases match TRBD2. The trim removed 8 bases at V and 5 bases at J, leaving 13 bases unmatched. The CDR3 sequence is 16 residues long. Here the CDR3 reads CASGGTTSGEGETQYF. CDR3 DNA sequence: TGTGCCAGCGGGGGGACGACTAGCGGGGAGGGGGAGACCCAGTACTTC.